What follows are 22 T cell receptor beta chains derived from one specimen sequenced in a study of blood T cell repertoires in COVID-19. TCRdb keeps only in-frame clones here, not all; method: immunoSEQ multiplex PCR. The sample consists of more than 300,000 clones, about 90% of them appearing once. The sequencing input was PBMCs or T cells enriched from blood (not recorded which). The receptors were gathered from a man aged 35-49 years in a cohort exposed to, infected with or recovered from COVID-19 (not recorded which).

This rearrangement joins TRBV2 to TRBJ1-2; weak D call: TRBD1 (5 bases). Deletions cut 4 bases from V and 0 bases from J, with 9 bases between. CDR1 is SNHLY, CDR2 FYNNEI, per germline. CDR3 size: 14 residues. CDR3 residues: CASSGDSANYGYTF. The DNA for the CDR3 is TGTGCCAGCAGTGGAGACAGCGCTAACTATGGCTACACCTTC.

This chain uses TRBV14 with TRBJ1-4; perhaps TRBD1 as D (6 bases). V was shortened by 2 bases and J by 8 bases, with 12 bases between the two germline ends. This CDR3 comprises 14 residues. Per germline, CDR1 SGHDN and CDR2 FVKESK. The DNA for the CDR3 is TGTGCCAGCAGCCAAATAGGGGGAACGGAAAAACTGTTTTTT. Encoded protein: CASSQIGGTEKLFF. Complete variable domain (other parts from reference TRBV14 and TRBJ1-4): EAGVTQFPSHSVIEKGQTVTLRCDPISGHDNLYWYRRVMGKEIKFLLHFVKESKQDESGMPNNRFLAERTGGTYSTLKVQPAELEDSGVYFCASSQIGGTEKLFFGSGTQLSVL.

The chain employs TRBV19 and TRBJ2-7, with D possibly being TRBD2 (5 bases). Per the germline V gene, CDR1 is LNHDA and CDR2 is SQIVND (reference sequence). The V and J ends lost 3 bases and 3 bases respectively, with 12 bases between them. This CDR3 spans 14 amino acids. In nucleotides, the CDR3 is TGTGCCAGTAGTATCGGACTGCGGAACTACGAGCAGTACTTC. Translating gives CASSIGLRNYEQYF.

V and J are TRBV12-3 or TRBV12-4 and TRBJ1-1; 7 bases map to TRBD1. Trimming removed 7 bases from V and 8 bases from J; junction bases left unmatched: 4. The CDR3 extends over 11 amino acids. CDR3 amino acids: CASTMTGEAFF. The CDR3, as DNA: TGTGCCAGCACCATGACAGGGGAAGCTTTCTTT.

The chain is built from TRBV5-1 and TRBJ2-7; weak D call: TRBD1 (6 bases). The CDR3 sequence is 12 residues long. Germline V CDR1 and CDR2: SGHRS, YFSETQ. V lost 3 bases to trimming and J lost 3 bases, with 7 bases between them. The CDR3 nucleotides are TGCGCCAGCAGCTCAGGGGTCTACGAGCAGTACTTC. Amino acid sequence: CASSSGVYEQYF.

The chain employs TRBV5-1 and TRBJ2-7; 9 bases map to TRBD2. Trimming took 5 bases from V and 2 from J; bases not matched to a gene: 14. The length of the CDR3 is 17 residues. Germline CDR1 reads SGHRS; CDR2 reads YFSETQ. The CDR3 spells CASSQAGGKLGAYEQYF. In DNA form, the CDR3 reads TGCGCCAGCAGTCAAGCGGGAGGCAAATTGGGTGCCTACGAGCAGTACTTC.

The chain has TRBV6-2 or TRBV6-3 and TRBJ2-2, with 7 nucleotides matching TRBD1. V trimming: 6 bases; J trimming: 3 bases; junction bases outside the gene matches: 4. This CDR3 has 14 residues. Germline V CDR1 and CDR2: MNHEY, SVGEGT. CDR3 sequence (DNA): TGTGCCAGCAGCCTACAGGGGCACACCGGGGAGCTGTTTTTT. This codes for CASSLQGHTGELFF.

The chain links TRBV7-9 to TRBJ1-2, with D perhaps TRBD1 (5 bases). Trimming took 1 base from V and 8 from J, leaving 5 bases between them. The CDR3 totals 11 residues. Germline V gene data show CDR1 as SEHNR and CDR2 as FQNEAQ (reference sequence). CDR3 DNA sequence: TGTGCCAGCAGCTTAGGACAGGGCTACACCTTC. It translates to CASSLGQGYTF.

This clone was detected a few times. The rearrangement uses TRBV4-1 and TRBJ1-5; D is perhaps TRBD1 (6 bases). Trimming took 4 bases from V and 5 from J, leaving 12 bases between them. The CDR3 covers 14 residues. Germline CDR1 and CDR2: MGHRA and YSYEKL. CDR3 coding DNA: TGCGCCAGCAGCCCTTACAAGGGGGATCAGCCCCAGCATTTT. It yields the protein CASSPYKGDQPQHF.

The gene calls are TRBV3-1 (or the pseudogene TRBV3-2) and TRBJ2-3; tentatively, D is TRBD2 (5 bases). Germline V CDR1 and CDR2: LGHDT, YNNKEL (reference sequence). Trimming pared 0 bases from V and 1 base from J, leaving 14 bases between. The CDR3 covers 17 residues. This CDR3 is CASSQDIRSSGTDTQYF. The CDR3 DNA reads TGTGCCAGCAGCCAAGATATCAGGAGTAGCGGCACAGATACGCAGTATTTT.

The chain recombines TRBV7-2 with TRBJ2-7; 7 bases fit TRBD2. Germline trimming cut 1 base from V and 3 bases from J; bases unmatched to any gene: 3. The CDR3 sequence is 14 residues long. From germline, CDR1 is SGHTA and CDR2 FQGNSA. The CDR3 DNA reads TGTGCCAGCAGCTTAGGGCGGGAGAACTACGAGCAGTACTTC. It is translated as CASSLGRENYEQYF.

This rearrangement joins TRBV6-5 to TRBJ2-5, with 9 bases matching TRBD1. Trimming took 0 bases from V and 5 from J; bases not matched to a gene: 4. The CDR3 sequence is 15 residues long. Per germline, CDR1 MNHEY and CDR2 SVGAGI. CDR3 region: CASSYSGQGWETQYF. The CDR3 DNA is TGTGCCAGCAGTTACTCGGGACAGGGTTGGGAGACCCAGTACTTC.

V is TRBV3-1 (or the pseudogene TRBV3-2) and J is TRBJ2-5; 9 bases align to TRBD2. Germline lookup yields CDR1 LGHDT and CDR2 YNNKEL (reference sequence). J lost 4 bases, V lost 4 bases, and 1 base had no gene match. The CDR3 length is 13 residues. The DNA for the CDR3 is TGTGCCAGCAGCCCAGCGGGGGGAGAGACCCAGTACTTC. Residues: CASSPAGGETQYF.

J is TRBJ1-5 and V is TRBV7-8; 10 nucleotides match TRBD1. V shed 5 bases, J shed 5 bases, and the junction held 0 bases outside the gene matches. CDR1 is SGHVS and CDR2 is FQNEAQ in the germline V gene. CDR3 length: 13 amino acids. CDR3 DNA sequence: TGTGCCAGCAGCGGGACAGGGGATCAGCCCCAGCATTTT. Translated, it gives CASSGTGDQPQHF.

For the CDR3, the DNA is TGTGCTAGTGGTTTGCCCGGAGTTGGAGGTGAGCAGTTCTTC. This sequence encodes CASGLPGVGGEQFF. This chain joins TRBV12-5 and TRBJ2-1, with D perhaps matching TRBD2 (5 bases). CDR1 and CDR2 (germline): LGHNT, FRNRAP. V lost 2 bases, J lost 9 bases, and 14 bases lay in between. This CDR3 has 14 amino acids.

The chain combines TRBV28 with TRBJ1-6; 11 bases are a match to TRBD1. The length of the CDR3 is 15 residues. With V trimmed by 5 bases and J by 9 bases, 6 bases remained unmatched. In germline, CDR1 is MDHEN, CDR2 SYDVKM. The CDR3 is CASSQPGQGGSPLHF. The DNA for the CDR3 is TGTGCCAGCAGTCAACCGGGACAGGGGGGTTCACCCCTCCACTTT.

This clone was seen once. The chain joins TRBV5-1 to TRBJ2-2; possible D gene TRBD1, 5 bases. The CDR3 loop spans 14 amino acids. Germline CDR1 is SGHRS and CDR2 is YFSETQ. Deletions cut 4 bases from V and 6 bases from J, with 13 bases between. In DNA form, the CDR3 reads TGCGCCAGCAGCCCGACCAGGGCGGCCGGGGAGCTGTTTTTT. Its protein product is CASSPTRAAGELFF. The full variable domain, completed using reference TRBV5-1 and TRBJ2-2, is KAGVTQTPRYLIKTRGQQVTLSCSPISGHRSVSWYQQTPGQGLQFLFEYFSETQRNKGNFPGRFSGRQFSNSRSEMNVSTLELGDSALYLCASSPTRAAGELFFGEGSRLTVL.

The count of this clone is one. The gene calls are TRBV9 and TRBJ2-5, with TRBD2 identical over 9 bases. V shed 0 bases and J 4 bases; nucleotides not matched to a gene: 4. The CDR3 extends over 15 amino acids. Germline V gene lookup returns CDR1 SGDLS and CDR2 YYNGEE. The DNA for the CDR3 is TGTGCCAGCAGCGTAGGGTTAGCGGGAGCAGAGACCCAGTACTTC. The encoded protein is CASSVGLAGAETQYF.

The chain recombines TRBV2 with TRBJ2-1; 12 bases agree with TRBD2. V gave up 6 bases and J gave up 3 bases; unmatched junction bases: 6. Germline assignment: CDR1 SNHLY and CDR2 FYNNEI. This CDR3 has 16 amino acids. CDR3 sequence reads: CASSRELAGGYNEQFF. DNA of the CDR3: TGTGCCAGCAGCCGAGAACTAGCGGGAGGCTACAATGAGCAGTTCTTC.

CDR3 bases: TGTGCCAGCAGTTTATCACCCAAGACGGGGGAGCAGTACTTC. Translated: CASSLSPKTGEQYF. The chain employs TRBV27 and TRBJ2-7; possible D gene TRBD2, 5 bases. The CDR3 runs 14 residues. Germline V gives CDR1 MNHEY, CDR2 SMNVEV (reference sequence). V was pared by 0 bases and J by 7 bases, with 13 bases between.

In DNA form, the CDR3 reads TGTGCCAGCAGATCTCGGCGGGACTCCTACAATGAGCAGTTCTTC. Its translation is CASRSRRDSYNEQFF. The chain uses TRBV7-9 and TRBJ2-1; tentatively, D is TRBD2 (6 bases). Germline V gene lookup returns CDR1 SEHNR and CDR2 FQNEAQ (reference sequence). V was clipped by 6 bases and J by 0 bases, with 12 bases between them. CDR3 length: 15 amino acids.

The rearrangement links TRBV5-1 to TRBJ1-6; 8 nucleotides line up with TRBD1. The junction had 8 bases not matched to a gene; V was cut back by 5 bases and J by 4 bases. Per the germline V gene, CDR1 is SGHRS and CDR2 is YFSETQ. The CDR3 length is 16 residues. CDR3 sequence: CASRDGQGGYNSPLHF. Written as DNA, the CDR3 is TGCGCCAGCAGAGACGGACAGGGAGGTTATAATTCACCCCTCCACTTT.